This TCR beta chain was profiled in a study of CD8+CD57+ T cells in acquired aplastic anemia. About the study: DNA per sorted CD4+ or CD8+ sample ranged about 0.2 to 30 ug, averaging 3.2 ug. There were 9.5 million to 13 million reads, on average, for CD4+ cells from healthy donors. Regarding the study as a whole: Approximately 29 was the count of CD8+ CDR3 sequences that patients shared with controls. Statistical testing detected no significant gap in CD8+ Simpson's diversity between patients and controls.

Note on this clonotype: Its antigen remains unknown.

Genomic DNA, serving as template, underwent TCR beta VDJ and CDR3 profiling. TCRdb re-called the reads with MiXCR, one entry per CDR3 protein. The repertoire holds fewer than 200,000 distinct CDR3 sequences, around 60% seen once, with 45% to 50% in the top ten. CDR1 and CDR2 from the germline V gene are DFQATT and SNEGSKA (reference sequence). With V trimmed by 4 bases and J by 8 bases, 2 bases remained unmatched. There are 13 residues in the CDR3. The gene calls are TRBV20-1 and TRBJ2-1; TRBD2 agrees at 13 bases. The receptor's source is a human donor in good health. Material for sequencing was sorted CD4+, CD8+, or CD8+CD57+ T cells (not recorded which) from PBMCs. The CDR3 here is CSATGLAGDEQFF. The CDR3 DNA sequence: TGCAGTGCTACAGGACTAGCGGGAGATGAGCAGTTCTTC.